The entry below describes one T cell receptor beta chain. Its antigen remains unknown. Regarding treatment: roughly 20 received Ad26.COV2.S at low or high dose, single or two shots; about 5 received placebo; per-sample allocation not given. Sampling happened 63 days after the first vaccine or placebo injection. What was given as vaccine was an Ad26 vector encoding Wuhan-strain SARS-CoV-2 spike. Per germline, CDR1 MNHEY and CDR2 SVGEGT. The CDR3 contains 15 residues. The V gene lost 4 bases and the J gene lost 3 bases, with 16 bases spanning the gap. Clones were read by immunoSEQ multiplex PCR, and TCRdb kept only the in-frame ones, dropping some. This table holds approximately 360,000 clones, 83% found once. The sample comes from a study of Ad26.COV2.S vaccination and SARS-CoV-2 variants. Study at large: Intramuscularly, Ad26.COV2.S was given either once or twice, 56 days apart. Overall study findings and caveats: For non-spike TCRs, breadth in vaccine recipients resembled that in placebo recipients.

Here the sequenced sample was peripheral blood, taken in a trial of Ad26.COV2.S vaccine versus placebo. The clonotype originates from a person aged 18-65 years who received the Ad26.COV2.S COVID-19 vaccine or a placebo. The chain links TRBV6-2 or TRBV6-3 to TRBJ2-7; D gene unclear. CDR3: CASSSLVTQDYEQYF. The CDR3 nucleotides read TGTGCCAGCAGTTCCCTCGTTACCCAGGACTACGAGCAGTACTTC.